The clone carrying this T cell receptor (beta chain) was picked up many times. The data stem from a study of T cells in Graves' hyperthyroidism and ophthalmopathy. Amplified TCR beta CDR3 regions came from RNA transcripts. In the first-round RT-PCR of the TCR CDR3, the HTBI primer set was used. MiXCR, applied by TCRdb to the multiplex PCR reads, yields one record per CDR3 protein. Found here are over 400,000 distinct CDR3 sequences, roughly 15% of them singletons; the top ten hold 13%. With V trimmed by 2 bases and J by 3 bases, 6 bases remained unmatched. The CDR3 consists of 15 residues. Germline CDR1 is KGHSH and CDR2 is LQKENI. Patients affected by ophthalmopathy presented a Clinical Activity Score of at least 3, a NOSPECS grade of at least 4, and disease duration below 3 months.

Source material: blood. The TCR comes from a young man with Graves' ophthalmopathy. V usage is TRBV18 and J usage is TRBJ2-7, with 8 bases lining up with TRBD1. The CDR3 region has the DNA TGTGCCAGCTCACCAGCCGGACAGGGTTTCTACGAGCAGTACTTC. This encodes CASSPAGQGFYEQYF.